These T cell receptor beta chains were read from a single sample in a study of response to subunit inactivated influenza vaccine. TCRdb processed the RT-PCR reads anew with MiXCR; each CDR3 protein has one entry. The repertoire consists of approximately 490,000 distinct CDR3 sequences, with approximately 7.8% occurring once and the leading ten covering roughly 14%. Sequenced here: PBMCs from blood, sampled approximately 25 months after vaccination. These receptors came from a man aged 45 to 70 who received an inactivated influenza vaccine. Both conserved end residues are part of each CDR3. D genes are given only for firm matches. Size is omitted from some rows. Given values are once, few, many or a class for expanded clones.

j_call v_call clone_size d_call cdr3_nt cdr3_aa
TRBJ2-2 TRBV6-1 many TRBD1 TGTGCCAGCAGCGAACACAGGGGGGACACCGGGGAGCTGTTTTTT CASSEHRGDTGELFF
TRBJ2-2 TRBV28 . TRBD1 TGTGCCAGCAGTGACCGGGACAGGGAAGTCGGGGAGCTGTTTTTT CASSDRDREVGELFF
TRBJ2-5 TRBV12-3/TRBV12-4 many TRBD2 TGTGCCAGCAGCCTAGCGGGAGCTAGTCAGACCCAGTACTTC CASSLAGASQTQYF
TRBJ2-2 TRBV3-1 . TRBD2 TGTGCCAGCAGCCAAGTACTAGCGGACGCCGGCGGGGAGCTGTTTTTT CASSQVLADAGGELFF
TRBJ1-2 TRBV13 . . TGTGCCAGCAGCACGTACAAGATTAACTATGGCTACACCTTC CASSTYKINYGYTF
TRBJ2-3 TRBV29-1 many . TGCAGCGTTTCGGGGAGGACCACAGATACGCAGTATTTT CSVSGRTTDTQYF
TRBJ2-1 TRBV11-2 few . TGTGCCAGCAGCTTAAATTCAGACTACAATGAGCAGTTCTTC CASSLNSDYNEQFF
TRBJ2-5 TRBV27 few TRBD2 TGTGCCAGCAGTTTAGAAGGGGGGACTAGCGGGGGAGAGACCCAGTACTTC CASSLEGGTSGGETQYF
TRBJ2-1 TRBV6-2/TRBV6-3 many TRBD2 TGTGCCAGCAGTTACGGGGGGACTAGCGGGAATGTCAATGAGCAGTTCTTC CASSYGGTSGNVNEQFF
TRBJ2-7 TRBV20-1 . . TGCAGTGCTTTGGTCTACGAGCAGTACTTC CSALVYEQYF
TRBJ2-7 TRBV23-1 few . TGCGCCGGTTTAGGACGGAATCACGAGCAGTACTTC CAGLGRNHEQYF
TRBJ2-2 TRBV3-1 . . TGTGCCAGCAGCCGAACCAGGGTCACCGGGGAGCTGTTTTTT CASSRTRVTGELFF
TRBJ1-5 TRBV7-9 many . TGTGCCAGCAGCTTAGCGGGGATGGAGGAGAGCAATCAGCCCCAGCATTTT CASSLAGMEESNQPQHF
TRBJ2-5 TRBV12-3/TRBV12-4 few . TGTGCCAGCAGTTTTTTACTAGACCAAGAGACCCAGTACTTC CASSFLLDQETQYF
TRBJ2-1 TRBV7-3 . TRBD1 TGTGCCAGCAGCTCTTCGACAGGGGGCGTGGAGCAGTTCTTC CASSSSTGGVEQFF
TRBJ2-7 TRBV5-1 many . TGCGCCAGCAGTCAGGAATTCTCCTACGAGCAGTACTTC CASSQEFSYEQYF
TRBJ2-3 TRBV5-6 few TRBD2 TGTGCCAGCAGCTTGCTAGCGGGGCCTAGCACAGATACGCAGTATTTT CASSLLAGPSTDTQYF
TRBJ1-2 TRBV4-2 few . TGTGCCAGCAGCCAAGGAACGGGGAGGGACTATGGCTACACCTTC CASSQGTGRDYGYTF
TRBJ2-2 TRBV7-8 . . TGTGCCAGCAGCTTCGGCGGCTTGTTGACGACCGGGGAGCTGTTTTTT CASSFGGLLTTGELFF
TRBJ2-5 TRBV27 many . TGTGCCAGCAGTTTTTCGCGGGGCCTGGAGACCCAGTACTTC CASSFSRGLETQYF
TRBJ2-3 TRBV7-3 . . TGTGCCAGCAGCGCAAGAGGGCGGGATACGCAGTATTTT CASSARGRDTQYF
TRBJ2-3 TRBV30 . . TGTGCCTGGGCCGGGCCCAGCACAGATACGCAGTATTTT CAWAGPSTDTQYF
TRBJ2-3 TRBV5-1 . . TGCGCCAGCAGCTCTCCCAGCGGTGAAGGGGGTGATACGCAGTATTTT CASSSPSGEGGDTQYF
TRBJ2-7 TRBV11-2 . . TGTGCCAGCAGAACCTCACGGGGGCCCCCGGGCGAGCAGTACTTC CASRTSRGPPGEQYF
TRBJ1-5 TRBV6-1 few . TGTGCCAGCAGTACGGGAAGGGCTCAGCCCCAGCATTTT CASSTGRAQPQHF
TRBJ2-1 TRBV7-2 many TRBD2 TGTGCCAGCAGCCCCGCCGTGGGAGGGCCAAGTGAGCAGTTCTTC CASSPAVGGPSEQFF